The source of this T cell receptor (beta chain) is a study of blood T cells in healthy people across ages. Study conclusions and caveats: Donors of long life had a larger count of naive CD4+ cells and greater diversity than aged donors. Older individuals had lower TCR beta diversity per million T cells (the decline was roughly linear).

A sample-barcoded 5' primer and a J-beta primer mix were used in a second PCR of about 7 to 11 cycles. Each CDR3 protein gets one entry after TCRdb re-called the 5' RACE reads with MiXCR. In the table there are 450,000 to 700,000 distinct CDR3 sequences, 27% of which are singletons. Germline V CDR1 and CDR2: SGHAT, FQDESV (reference sequence). The CDR3 has 15 amino acids. The J segment lost 7 bases and the V segment lost 0 bases, leaving 5 bases of the junction unmatched. In regard to this clonotype: Its antigen is currently unknown.

PBMCs were isolated at a quantity of at least 7 million per sample. The chain has TRBV11-1 and TRBJ2-1; the match to TRBD1 covers 8 bases. This clonotype was obtained from a woman in her 70s in good health. The sequenced material came from blood. The CDR3 loop is CASSLATTGGNEQFF. Here the CDR3 DNA reads TGTGCCAGCAGCTTAGCGACAACAGGGGGGAATGAGCAGTTCTTC.